These T cell receptor beta chains were read from a single sample in a study of shared clonotypes between healthy human individuals. TCRdb's table, derived via immunoSEQ multiplex PCR, lists solely in-frame clones and lacks some. Here the sample spans around 700,000 clones, around 72% being singletons. Material for sequencing was memory CD4+ T cells sorted from blood. These receptors originate from a woman in her 30s in good health. The CDR3 runs from the conserved cysteine through the conserved F or W. D genes are given only for firm matches. Size is stated for part of the rows, as once, few or many counts, or as a class when the clone is expanded.

CDR3 DNA | CDR3 protein | J gene | V gene | clone size | D gene
TGCGCCAGCAGCCAAACGGGACAGCCGTACGAGCAGTACTTC | CASSQTGQPYEQYF | TRBJ2-7 | TRBV4-1 | once | TRBD1
TGTGCCAGTAGTATTTCGCAGGGGCCAACAGATACGCAGTATTTT | CASSISQGPTDTQYF | TRBJ2-3 | TRBV19 | NA | NA
TGTGCCAGCGGCCCAAGTCCCCGGGCTTTCTTT | CASGPSPRAFF | TRBJ1-1 | TRBV28 | NA | NA
TGCGCCAGCAGCCCCGGAGGGACAGCGACCAGAGGGTACTTC | CASSPGGTATRGYF | TRBJ2-7 | TRBV5-1 | NA | NA
TGTGCCAGCAGCTTTCAGGGTTTCGACTATGGCTACACCTTC | CASSFQGFDYGYTF | TRBJ1-2 | TRBV7-2 | NA | NA
TGCGCCAGCAGCTCACATAGCGAGACGAATTACAATGAGCAGTTCTTC | CASSSHSETNYNEQFF | TRBJ2-1 | TRBV4-1 | few | NA
TGCAGTGCTGACCAGCGGGATACGCAGTATTTT | CSADQRDTQYF | TRBJ2-3 | TRBV20-1 | NA | NA
TGTGCCAGCAGTGAACACAGGGGAGTGGGACAGCCCCAGCATTTT | CASSEHRGVGQPQHF | TRBJ1-5 | TRBV2 | NA | TRBD1
TGTGCCAGCTCACCAGCTGGACGGGGTGGAAACACCATATATTTT | CASSPAGRGGNTIYF | TRBJ1-3 | TRBV18 | NA | NA
TGTGCCAGCAGTAGGGCAACTAATGAAAAACTGTTTTTT | CASSRATNEKLFF | TRBJ1-4 | TRBV28 | NA | NA
TGTGCCAGCAGTTTATCCTCTAGCGGAGGCACAGATACGCAGTATTTT | CASSLSSSGGTDTQYF | TRBJ2-3 | TRBV28 | NA | TRBD2
TGTGCCAGCAGCTCGGCAGGGCTTGGAGAAAAACTGTTTTTT | CASSSAGLGEKLFF | TRBJ1-4 | TRBV5-8 | NA | NA
TGTGCCAGTAAAGGGCAGGCCCTCTCTGGAAACACCATATATTTT | CASKGQALSGNTIYF | TRBJ1-3 | TRBV19 | few | NA
TGTGCCAGCAGTACTTCCCACCCCTACTACGAGCAGTACTTC | CASSTSHPYYEQYF | TRBJ2-7 | TRBV28 | NA | NA
TGTGCCAGCAGCTCTGCAACTTCTCATGAAAAACTGTTTTTT | CASSSATSHEKLFF | TRBJ1-4 | TRBV25-1 | NA | NA
TGTGCCAGCAGTTCCGACACTAACTATGGCTACACCTTC | CASSSDTNYGYTF | TRBJ1-2 | TRBV6-9 | NA | NA
TGTGCCACCAGCAGGGATCCGGGACGCGAGCAGTACTTC | CATSRDPGREQYF | TRBJ2-7 | TRBV15 | NA | NA
TGCGCCAGCAGACCTGACAGCAATACCTACGAGCAGTACTTC | CASRPDSNTYEQYF | TRBJ2-7 | TRBV5-1 | NA | NA
TGTGCCTGGAGTCGGGGGACAGGGCTTCTTGAGCAGTTCTTC | CAWSRGTGLLEQFF | TRBJ2-1 | TRBV30 | once | TRBD1
TGTGCCAGCAGTGAAATAAGGGCTAGCGGGATTAATGAGCAGTTCTTC | CASSEIRASGINEQFF | TRBJ2-1 | TRBV2 | few | TRBD2
TGTGCCAGCAGAACGGGACAGGGGTCGACGCGCTCCTACGAGCAGTACTTC | CASRTGQGSTRSYEQYF | TRBJ2-7 | TRBV10-3 | NA | TRBD1
TGTGCCAGCGAGGGCCGGGACAGGGGGGGCTATGGCTACACCTTC | CASEGRDRGGYGYTF | TRBJ1-2 | TRBV6-6 | NA | TRBD1
TGTGCCAGCTCCGGACAGGGTGGGACCGGGGAGCTGTTTTTT | CASSGQGGTGELFF | TRBJ2-2 | TRBV19 | NA | TRBD1